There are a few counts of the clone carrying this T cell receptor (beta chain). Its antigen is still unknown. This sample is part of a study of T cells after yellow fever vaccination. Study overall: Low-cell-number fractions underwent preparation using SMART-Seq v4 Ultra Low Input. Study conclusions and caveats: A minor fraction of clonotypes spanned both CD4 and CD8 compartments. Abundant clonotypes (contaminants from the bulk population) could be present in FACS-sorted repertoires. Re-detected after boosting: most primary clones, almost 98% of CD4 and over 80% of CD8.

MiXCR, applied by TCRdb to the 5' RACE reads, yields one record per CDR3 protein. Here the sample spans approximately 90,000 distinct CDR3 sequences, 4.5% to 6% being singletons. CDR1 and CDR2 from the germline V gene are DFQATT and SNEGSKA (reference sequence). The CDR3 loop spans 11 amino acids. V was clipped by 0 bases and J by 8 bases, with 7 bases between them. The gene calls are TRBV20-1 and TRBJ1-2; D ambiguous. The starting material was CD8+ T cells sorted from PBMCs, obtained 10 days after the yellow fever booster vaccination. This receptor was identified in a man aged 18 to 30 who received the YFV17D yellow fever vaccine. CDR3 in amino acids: CSARDPPGYTF. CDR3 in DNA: TGCAGTGCTAGAGACCCCCCCGGCTACACCTTC.